These T cell receptor beta chains were read from a single sample in a study of regulatory T cells in long-lasting Graves disease. TCRdb fed the multiplex PCR reads into MiXCR, producing one record per CDR3 protein. This sample has roughly 400,000 distinct CDR3 sequences; less than 25% occur once, and the top ten carry around 21%. The material was peripheral blood mononuclear cells (PBMCs), obtained when the disease was refractory, from a patient treated with antithyroid drugs. The receptors shown here come from a female donor with Graves disease. CDR3s include the opening cysteine and the closing phenylalanine or tryptophan. Not every row has a clone size; where given, it reads once, few, many or a size class.

>TRBJ2-7|few|TRBV10-3
CAISEDARVTYEQYF
>TRBJ2-5|many|TRBV7-2
CASSPGLAGGYETQYF
>TRBJ2-3|NA|TRBV29-1
CSGAGGDTDTQYF
>TRBJ2-5|once|TRBV10-3
CAISESSGFLGETQYF
>TRBJ2-1|NA|TRBV4-2
CASSQEGLSYNEQFF
>TRBJ1-1|NA|TRBV3-1
CASSHSDRANTEAFF
>TRBJ1-2|many|TRBV3-1
CASSQAGTAYGYTF
>TRBJ1-3|NA|TRBV7-2
CASSFRLGNTIYF
>TRBJ1-5|NA|TRBV6-4
CASSISHVQVGADLPPQHF
>TRBJ2-7|many|TRBV7-2
CASSPLGAGEQYF
>TRBJ2-4|NA|TRBV7-2
CASSPQGDIQYF
>TRBJ2-7|NA|TRBV18
CASSPLGQGDEQYF
>TRBJ2-2|few|TRBV7-8
CASSQGLAVNTGELFF
>TRBJ1-1|many|TRBV3-1
CASSQGGQLNTEAFF
>TRBJ2-5|NA|TRBV5-1
CASSLGIAGEETQYF
>TRBJ2-7|NA|TRBV7-2
CASKQSTTGVGEQYF
>TRBJ2-7|few|TRBV5-1
CASSTQTGAGEQYF
>TRBJ2-1|NA|TRBV6-2/TRBV6-3
CASRKQTSGVYNEQFF
>TRBJ2-2|NA|TRBV4-3
CASSQGSGRASGELFF
>TRBJ2-5|few|TRBV29-1
CSVGQLSRETQYF
>TRBJ2-3|NA|TRBV18
CASSPNREADTQYF
>TRBJ2-6|NA|TRBV4-1
CASSGPGANVLTF
>TRBJ1-2|NA|TRBV19
CATGPNYGYTF
>TRBJ1-2|many|TRBV7-8
CASSPRPGTGYGYTF
>TRBJ1-1|many|TRBV28
CASSLLQGTEAFF
>TRBJ2-2|few|TRBV15
CATRQGSTGELFF
>TRBJ1-6|few|TRBV12-3/TRBV12-4
CASSLVLGGGMDSPLHF
>TRBJ2-5|many|TRBV6-1
CASSDQREGPGETQYF
>TRBJ1-1|many|TRBV6-1
CASKGQLNTEAFF
>TRBJ1-1|NA|TRBV7-9
CASSVNTGGGAQGTEAFF
>TRBJ2-2|few|TRBV7-9
CASTPWGGRVANTGELFF
>TRBJ2-2|NA|TRBV7-6
CASSLVGTGGTGELFF
>TRBJ1-6|many|TRBV12-3/TRBV12-4
CASSLDSPSVAPLHF
>TRBJ2-7|NA|TRBV5-1
CASSPLTGQVIYEQYF
>TRBJ1-2|many|TRBV30
CAWSPGGVGYTF
>TRBJ2-5|many|TRBV20-1
CSADTSGETQYF
>TRBJ2-7|NA|TRBV6-2/TRBV6-3
CASSYSNTIYEQYF
>TRBJ2-7|many|TRBV12-3/TRBV12-4
CASSHRLYEQYF
>TRBJ1-2|many|TRBV5-6
CASSLTGGIYGYTF
>TRBJ2-7|NA|TRBV7-2
CASSFENEQYF
>TRBJ2-2|many|TRBV12-3/TRBV12-4
CASSLGGQLNTGELFF
>TRBJ2-5|many|TRBV7-8
CASSPPLTSVPRETQYF
>TRBJ2-7|many|TRBV13
CASSQESSGLYEQYF
>TRBJ2-5|many|TRBV12-3/TRBV12-4
CASSRPREIPGPRETQYF
>TRBJ2-7|few|TRBV20-1
CSARDPGQGTYEQYF
>TRBJ2-4|few|TRBV6-2/TRBV6-3
CASSYIAGGINIQYF